This TCR beta chain was captured by sequencing in a study of blood T cell repertoires in COVID-19. Overall study context: Whether acute or convalescent, the COVID-19 samples came from the United States, Italy and Spain. T cells, B-cell-depleted T cells, or PBMCs supplied cDNA or gDNA.

Original handling: Estimates of nucleated cell counts were drawn from the amplification of reference gene primers. Assay used: immunoSEQ multiplex PCR; TCRdb lists only in-frame clones, some missing. That table is the source of V, J and clone size, and D and trimming were worked out from the DNA. Here the sample spans about 44,000 clones, 89% being singletons. Trimming cost V 1 base and J 5 bases, with 8 bases left between them. The CDR3 consists of 13 residues. Germline-derived CDR1 and CDR2 are SGHRS and YFSETQ. This TCR was recovered from a man between 65 and 80 years old with active COVID-19. Sequencing was done on a sample of peripheral blood. The V gene is TRBV5-1, the J gene TRBJ2-3; no definite D call. In DNA, the CDR3 is TGCGCCAGCAGCTTGAGCAACCAAGATACGCAGTATTTT. Translating gives CASSLSNQDTQYF. The full variable domain, completed using reference TRBV5-1 and TRBJ2-3, is KAGVTQTPRYLIKTRGQQVTLSCSPISGHRSVSWYQQTPGQGLQFLFEYFSETQRNKGNFPGRFSGRQFSNSRSEMNVSTLELGDSALYLCASSLSNQDTQYFGPGTRLTVL.